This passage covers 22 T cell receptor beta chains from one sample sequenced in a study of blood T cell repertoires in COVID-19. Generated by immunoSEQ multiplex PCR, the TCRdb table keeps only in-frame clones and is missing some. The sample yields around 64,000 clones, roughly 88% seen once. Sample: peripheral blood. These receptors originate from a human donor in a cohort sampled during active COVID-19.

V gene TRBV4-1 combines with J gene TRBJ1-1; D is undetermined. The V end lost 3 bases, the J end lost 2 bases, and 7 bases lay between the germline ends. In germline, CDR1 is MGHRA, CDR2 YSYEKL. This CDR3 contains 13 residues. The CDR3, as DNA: TGCGCCAGCAGCCATATCCCCAACACTGAAGCTTTCTTT. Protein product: CASSHIPNTEAFF.

The CDR3 bases are TGTGCCAGCAGTGAAATTGGGACTTTTAGCCCCTACGAGCAGTACTTC. This sequence encodes CASSEIGTFSPYEQYF. The gene calls are TRBV6-1 and TRBJ2-7; a possible D gene is TRBD2 (6 bases). This CDR3 spans 16 amino acids. The germline gives CDR1 MNHNS, CDR2 SASEGT. Deletions cut 2 bases from V and 2 bases from J, with 16 bases between.

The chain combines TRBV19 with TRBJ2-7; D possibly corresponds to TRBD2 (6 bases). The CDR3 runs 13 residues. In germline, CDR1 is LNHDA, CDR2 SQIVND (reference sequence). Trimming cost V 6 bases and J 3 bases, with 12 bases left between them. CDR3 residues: CASSTVGGYEQYF. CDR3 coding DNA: TGTGCCAGTAGCACGGTGGGGGGCTACGAGCAGTACTTC. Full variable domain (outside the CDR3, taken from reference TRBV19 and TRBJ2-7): DGGITQSPKYLFRKEGQNVTLSCEQNLNHDAMYWYRQDPGQGLRLIYYSQIVNDFQKGDIAEGYSVSREKKESFPLTVTSAQKNPTAFYLCASSTVGGYEQYFGPGTRLTVT.

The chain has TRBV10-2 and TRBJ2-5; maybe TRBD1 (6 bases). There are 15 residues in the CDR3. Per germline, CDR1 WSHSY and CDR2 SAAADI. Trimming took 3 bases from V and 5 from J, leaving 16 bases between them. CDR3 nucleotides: TGCGCCAGCAGTGACGGGTCGCTAGGACAGGAGACCCAGTACTTC. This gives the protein CASSDGSLGQETQYF.

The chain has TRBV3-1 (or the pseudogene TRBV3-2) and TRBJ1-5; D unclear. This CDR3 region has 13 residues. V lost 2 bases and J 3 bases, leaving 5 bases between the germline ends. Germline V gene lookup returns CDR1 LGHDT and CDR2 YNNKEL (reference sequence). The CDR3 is CASSQMANQPQHF. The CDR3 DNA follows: TGTGCCAGCAGCCAAATGGCCAATCAGCCCCAGCATTTT.

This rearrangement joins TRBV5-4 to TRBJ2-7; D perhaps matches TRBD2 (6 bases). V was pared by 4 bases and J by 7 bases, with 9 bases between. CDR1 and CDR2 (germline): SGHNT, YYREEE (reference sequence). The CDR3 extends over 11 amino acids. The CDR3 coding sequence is TGTGCCAGCAGCCCCGGGACTGAGCAGTACTTC. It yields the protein CASSPGTEQYF.

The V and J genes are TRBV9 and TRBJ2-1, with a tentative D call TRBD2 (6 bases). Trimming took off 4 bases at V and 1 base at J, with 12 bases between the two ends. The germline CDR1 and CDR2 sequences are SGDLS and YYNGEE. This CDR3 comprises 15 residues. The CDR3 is CASSPRLGSYNEQFF. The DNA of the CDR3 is TGTGCCAGCAGCCCTCGACTAGGGTCCTACAATGAGCAGTTCTTC.

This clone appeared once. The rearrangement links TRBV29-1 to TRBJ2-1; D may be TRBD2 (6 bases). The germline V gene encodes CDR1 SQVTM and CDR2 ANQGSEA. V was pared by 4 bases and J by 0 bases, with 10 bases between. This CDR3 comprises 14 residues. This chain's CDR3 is CSVVGGSSYNEQFF. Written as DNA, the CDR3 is TGCAGCGTTGTCGGGGGAAGCTCCTACAATGAGCAGTTCTTC.

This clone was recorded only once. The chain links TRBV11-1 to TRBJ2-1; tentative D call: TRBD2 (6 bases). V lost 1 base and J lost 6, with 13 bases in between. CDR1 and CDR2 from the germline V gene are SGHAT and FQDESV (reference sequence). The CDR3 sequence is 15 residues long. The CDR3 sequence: CASSLVGGYSNEQFF. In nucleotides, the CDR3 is TGTGCCAGCAGCTTAGTTGGGGGGTATAGCAATGAGCAGTTCTTC. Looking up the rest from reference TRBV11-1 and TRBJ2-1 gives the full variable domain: EAEVAQSPRYKITEKSQAVAFWCDPISGHATLYWYRQILGQGPELLVQFQDESVVDDSQLPKDRFSAERLKGVDSTLKIQPAELGDSAMYLCASSLVGGYSNEQFFGPGTRLTVL.

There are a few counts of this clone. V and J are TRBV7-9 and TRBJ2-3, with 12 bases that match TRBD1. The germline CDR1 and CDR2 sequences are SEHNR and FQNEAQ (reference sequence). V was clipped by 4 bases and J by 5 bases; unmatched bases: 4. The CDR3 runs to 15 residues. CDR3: CASSWGQGAEDTQYF. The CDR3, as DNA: TGTGCCAGCAGCTGGGGACAGGGGGCGGAAGATACGCAGTATTTT.

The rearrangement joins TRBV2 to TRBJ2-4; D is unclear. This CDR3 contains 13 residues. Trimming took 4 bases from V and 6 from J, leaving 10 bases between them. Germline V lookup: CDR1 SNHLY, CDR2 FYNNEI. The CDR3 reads CASSGGPGNIQYF. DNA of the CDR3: TGTGCCAGCAGTGGTGGGCCTGGAAACATTCAGTACTTC.

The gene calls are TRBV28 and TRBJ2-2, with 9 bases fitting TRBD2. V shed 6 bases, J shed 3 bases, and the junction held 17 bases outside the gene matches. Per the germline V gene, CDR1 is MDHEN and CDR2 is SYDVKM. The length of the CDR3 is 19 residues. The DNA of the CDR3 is TGTGCCAGCAGCCCAAATCGGATATTGGGACTAGCCCACACCGGGGAGCTGTTTTTT. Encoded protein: CASSPNRILGLAHTGELFF.

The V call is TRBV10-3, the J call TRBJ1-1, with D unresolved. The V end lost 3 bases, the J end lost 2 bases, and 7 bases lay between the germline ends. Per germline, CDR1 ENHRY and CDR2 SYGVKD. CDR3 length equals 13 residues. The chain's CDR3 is CAISDIVNTEAFF. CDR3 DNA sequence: TGTGCCATCAGTGACATAGTAAACACTGAAGCTTTCTTT.

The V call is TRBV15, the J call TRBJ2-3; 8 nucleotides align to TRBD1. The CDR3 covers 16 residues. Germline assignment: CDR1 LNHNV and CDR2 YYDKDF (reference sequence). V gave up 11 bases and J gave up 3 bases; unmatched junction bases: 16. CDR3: CAANPKTGGVTDTQYF. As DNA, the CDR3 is TGTGCCGCCAACCCCAAAACAGGGGGTGTAACAGATACGCAGTATTTT.

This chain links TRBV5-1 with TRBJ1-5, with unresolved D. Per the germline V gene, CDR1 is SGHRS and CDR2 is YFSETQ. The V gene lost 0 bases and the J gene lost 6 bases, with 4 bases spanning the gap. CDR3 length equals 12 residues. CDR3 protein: CASSLDGQPQHF. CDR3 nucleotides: TGCGCCAGCAGCTTGGACGGTCAGCCCCAGCATTTT.

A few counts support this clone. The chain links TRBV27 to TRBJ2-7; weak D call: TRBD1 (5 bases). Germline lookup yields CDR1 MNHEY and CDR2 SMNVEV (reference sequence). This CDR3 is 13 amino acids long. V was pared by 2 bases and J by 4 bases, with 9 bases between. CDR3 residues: CASSLGQKYEQYF. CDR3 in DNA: TGTGCCAGCAGTTTAGGACAAAAGTACGAGCAGTACTTC.

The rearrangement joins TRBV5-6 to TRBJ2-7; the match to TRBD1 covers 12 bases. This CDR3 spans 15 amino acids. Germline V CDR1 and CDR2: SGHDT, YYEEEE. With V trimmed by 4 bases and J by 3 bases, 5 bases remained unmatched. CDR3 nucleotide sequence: TGTGCCAGCAGCCGCGGGACAGGGGGCTACTACGAGCAGTACTTC. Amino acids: CASSRGTGGYYEQYF.

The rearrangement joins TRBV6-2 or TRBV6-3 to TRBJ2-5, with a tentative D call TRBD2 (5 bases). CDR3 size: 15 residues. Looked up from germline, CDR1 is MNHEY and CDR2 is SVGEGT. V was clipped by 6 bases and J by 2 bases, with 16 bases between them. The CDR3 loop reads CASSLTEGFQETQYF. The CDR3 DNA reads TGTGCCAGCAGCCTAACTGAGGGCTTTCAAGAGACCCAGTACTTC.

The CDR3 reads CASSPEGEAGSYEQYF. DNA of the CDR3: TGTGCCAGCAGCCCAGAGGGGGAAGCGGGATCCTACGAGCAGTACTTC. The gene calls are TRBV4-2 and TRBJ2-7, with a weak D call TRBD2 (7 bases). The V end lost 4 bases, the J end lost 1 base, and 17 bases lay between the germline ends. This CDR3 region has 16 residues. Germline lookup yields CDR1 LGHNA and CDR2 YNFKEQ.

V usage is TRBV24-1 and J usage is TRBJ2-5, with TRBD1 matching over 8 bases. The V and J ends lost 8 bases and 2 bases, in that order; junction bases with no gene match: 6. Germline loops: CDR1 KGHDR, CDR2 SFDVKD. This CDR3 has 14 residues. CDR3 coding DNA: TGTGCCACCACAGATGGGACAGGACAAGAGACCCAGTACTTC. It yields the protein CATTDGTGQETQYF.

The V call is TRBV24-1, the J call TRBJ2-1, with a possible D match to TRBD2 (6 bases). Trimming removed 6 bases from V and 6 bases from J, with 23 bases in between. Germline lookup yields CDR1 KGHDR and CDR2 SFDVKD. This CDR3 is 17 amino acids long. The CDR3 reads CATSPRFLACLGNEQFF. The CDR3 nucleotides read TGTGCCACCAGTCCAAGATTTCTAGCGTGCCTTGGCAATGAGCAGTTCTTC.

CDR3 region: CASSFRGGDGYTF. DNA of the CDR3: TGTGCCAGCAGCTTTAGGGGGGGGGATGGCTACACCTTC. The rearrangement joins TRBV7-2 to TRBJ1-2; TRBD1 might be the D (6 bases). Germline V gene lookup returns CDR1 SGHTA and CDR2 FQGNSA. CDR3 size: 13 residues. V shed 3 bases and J shed 6 bases, with 11 bases lying between them.